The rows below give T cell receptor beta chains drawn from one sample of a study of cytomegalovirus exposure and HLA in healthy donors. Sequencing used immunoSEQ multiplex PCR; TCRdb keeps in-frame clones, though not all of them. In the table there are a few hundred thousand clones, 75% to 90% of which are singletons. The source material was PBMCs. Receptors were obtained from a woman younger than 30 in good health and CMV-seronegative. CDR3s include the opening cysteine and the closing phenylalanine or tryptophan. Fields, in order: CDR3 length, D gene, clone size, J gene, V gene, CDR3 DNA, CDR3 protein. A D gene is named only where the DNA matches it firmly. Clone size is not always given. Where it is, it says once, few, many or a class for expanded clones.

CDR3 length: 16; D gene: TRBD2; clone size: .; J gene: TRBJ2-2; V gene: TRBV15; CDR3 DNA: TGTGCCACCTCCGAGGGACTAGCGGGAGGAACCGGGGAGCTGTTTTTT; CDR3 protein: CATSEGLAGGTGELFF
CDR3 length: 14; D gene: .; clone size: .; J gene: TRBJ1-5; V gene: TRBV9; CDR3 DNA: TGTGCCAGCAGCGTGGGGGGGCAGGGTCAGCCCCAGCATTTT; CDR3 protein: CASSVGGQGQPQHF
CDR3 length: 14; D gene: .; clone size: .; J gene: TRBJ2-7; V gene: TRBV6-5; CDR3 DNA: TGTGCCAGCAGCAGCCGGGACACATCCTACGAGCAGTACTTC; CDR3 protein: CASSSRDTSYEQYF
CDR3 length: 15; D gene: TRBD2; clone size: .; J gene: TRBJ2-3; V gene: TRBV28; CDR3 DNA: TGTGCCAGCAGTCAAGCGGGGGCTTATGCAGATACGCAGTATTTT; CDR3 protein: CASSQAGAYADTQYF
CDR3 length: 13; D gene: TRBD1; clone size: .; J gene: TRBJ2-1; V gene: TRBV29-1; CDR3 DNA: TGCAGCGTTCAAGGGGGCGAGACGAATGAGCAGTTCTTC; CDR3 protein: CSVQGGETNEQFF
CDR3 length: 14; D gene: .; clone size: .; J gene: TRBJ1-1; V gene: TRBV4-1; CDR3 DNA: TGCGCCAGCAGCCACTCCTCTCAAAGTGAGGAAGCTTTCTTT; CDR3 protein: CASSHSSQSEEAFF
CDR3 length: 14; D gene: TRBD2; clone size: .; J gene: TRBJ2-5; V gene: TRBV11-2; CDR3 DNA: TGTGCCAGCAGCCAATTAGCGGGACTAGAGACCCAGTACTTC; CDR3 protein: CASSQLAGLETQYF
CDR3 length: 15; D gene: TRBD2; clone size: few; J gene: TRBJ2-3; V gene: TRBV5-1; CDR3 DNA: TGCGCCAGCAGCCCTTTAGCGGGAGGGACAGATACGCAGTATTTT; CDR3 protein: CASSPLAGGTDTQYF
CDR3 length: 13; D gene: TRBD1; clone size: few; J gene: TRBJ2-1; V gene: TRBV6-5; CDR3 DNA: TGTGCCAGCAGCCGGGGACAGACCAATGAGCAGTTCTTC; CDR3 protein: CASSRGQTNEQFF
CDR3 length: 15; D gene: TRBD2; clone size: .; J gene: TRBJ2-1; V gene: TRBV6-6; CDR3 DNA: TGTGCCAGCAGTTACTCCTGGGGGACTAACAATGAGCAGTTCTTC; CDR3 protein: CASSYSWGTNNEQFF
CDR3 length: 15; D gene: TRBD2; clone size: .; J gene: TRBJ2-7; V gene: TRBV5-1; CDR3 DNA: TGCGCCAGCAGCTTGGAGAGCGGGGAACTATACGAGCAGTACTTC; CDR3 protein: CASSLESGELYEQYF
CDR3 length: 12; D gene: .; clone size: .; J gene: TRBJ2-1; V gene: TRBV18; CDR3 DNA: TGTGCCAGCTCACCAAGCCGGAATGAGCAGTTCTTC; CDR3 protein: CASSPSRNEQFF
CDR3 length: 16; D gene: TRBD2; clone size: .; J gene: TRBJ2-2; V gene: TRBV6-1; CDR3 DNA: TGTGCCAGCAGTGAAGTGCTAGCGGGGAACACCGGGGAGCTGTTTTTT; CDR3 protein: CASSEVLAGNTGELFF
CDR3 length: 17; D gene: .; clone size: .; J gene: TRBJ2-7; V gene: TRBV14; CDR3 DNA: TGTGCCAGCAGCCCAATCTTTTCCAGGGGTCTCTCCTACGAGCAGTACTTC; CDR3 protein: CASSPIFSRGLSYEQYF
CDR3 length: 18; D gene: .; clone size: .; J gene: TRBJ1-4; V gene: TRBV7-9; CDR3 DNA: TGTGCCAGCAGCTCCACAGTGGGGGACAAAAATTTAAAGGAAAAACTGTTTTTT; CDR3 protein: CASSSTVGDKNLKEKLFF
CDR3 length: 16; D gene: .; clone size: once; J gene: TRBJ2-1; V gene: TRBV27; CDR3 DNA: TGTGCCAGCAGTTTATCGGCAGGGGCCCCCTACAATGAGCAGTTCTTC; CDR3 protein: CASSLSAGAPYNEQFF
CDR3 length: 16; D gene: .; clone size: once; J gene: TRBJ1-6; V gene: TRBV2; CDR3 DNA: TGTGCCAGCAGTGCTGAGGCGGGGGCAAATAATTCACCCCTCCACTTT; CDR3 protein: CASSAEAGANNSPLHF
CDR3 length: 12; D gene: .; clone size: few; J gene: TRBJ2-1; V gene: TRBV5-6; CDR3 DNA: TGTGCCAGCAGCTTGTCAGGGAATGAGCAGTTCTTC; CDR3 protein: CASSLSGNEQFF
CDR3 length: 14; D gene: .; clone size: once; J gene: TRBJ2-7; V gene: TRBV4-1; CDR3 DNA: TGCGCCAGCAGCCAAGATGTAGGCAGGGACGAGCAGTACTTC; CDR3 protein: CASSQDVGRDEQYF
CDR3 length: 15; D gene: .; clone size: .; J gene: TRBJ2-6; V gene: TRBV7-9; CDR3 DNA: TGTGCCAGCAGTCAAGACAGAACTGGGGCCAACGTCCTGACTTTC; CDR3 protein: CASSQDRTGANVLTF
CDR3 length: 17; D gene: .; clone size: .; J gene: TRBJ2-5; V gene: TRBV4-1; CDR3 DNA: TGCGCCAGCAGCCGCGGTGGAGTCAGTACCCGGTATGAGACCCAGTACTTC; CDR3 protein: CASSRGGVSTRYETQYF
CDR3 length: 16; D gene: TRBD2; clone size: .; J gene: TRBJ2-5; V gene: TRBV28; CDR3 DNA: TGTGCCAGCAGCCCTTCACTAGCGGGGCTTCAAGAGACCCAGTACTTC; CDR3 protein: CASSPSLAGLQETQYF
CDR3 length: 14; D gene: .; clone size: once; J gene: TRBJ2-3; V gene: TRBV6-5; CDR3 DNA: TGTGCCAGCAGTTACTGGAGGGGCCGGGATACGCAGTATTTT; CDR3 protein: CASSYWRGRDTQYF
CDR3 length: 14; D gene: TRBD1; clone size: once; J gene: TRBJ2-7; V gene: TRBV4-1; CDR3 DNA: TGCGCCAGCAGCCATCCGGGACAGGGCGGTGAGCAGTACTTC; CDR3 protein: CASSHPGQGGEQYF
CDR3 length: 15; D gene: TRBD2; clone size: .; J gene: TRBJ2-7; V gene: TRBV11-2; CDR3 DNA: TGTGCCAGCAGCCTGGGACTAGCGACCTCCTACGAGCAGTACTTC; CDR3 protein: CASSLGLATSYEQYF
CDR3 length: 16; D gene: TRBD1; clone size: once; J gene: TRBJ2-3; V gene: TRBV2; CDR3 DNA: TGTGCCAGCAGTGAAGCTCGGCAGGGGGGCACAGATACGCAGTATTTT; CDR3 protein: CASSEARQGGTDTQYF
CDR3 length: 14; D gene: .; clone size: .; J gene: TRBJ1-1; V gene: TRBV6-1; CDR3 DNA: TGTGCCAGCAGTGAGCTGGGAGGAAACACTGAAGCTTTCTTT; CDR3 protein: CASSELGGNTEAFF
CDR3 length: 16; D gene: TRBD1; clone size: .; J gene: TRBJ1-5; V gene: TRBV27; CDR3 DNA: TGTGCCAGCAGACAGGGGCAGGGCCATAGCAATCAGCCCCAGCATTTT; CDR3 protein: CASRQGQGHSNQPQHF
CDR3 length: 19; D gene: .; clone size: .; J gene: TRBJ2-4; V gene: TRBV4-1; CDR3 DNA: TGCGCCAGCAGCCAAGATCAACCTATTGGCCGCGGCGCCCGGGGCATTCAGTACTTC; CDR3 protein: CASSQDQPIGRGARGIQYF
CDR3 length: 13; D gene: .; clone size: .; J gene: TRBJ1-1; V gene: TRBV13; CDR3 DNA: TGTGCCAGCAGCGACACCCTGAACACTGAAGCTTTCTTT; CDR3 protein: CASSDTLNTEAFF
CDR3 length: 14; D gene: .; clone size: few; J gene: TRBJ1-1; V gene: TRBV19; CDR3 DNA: TGTGCCAGTACCACCGGGAAGGCTTCCACTGAAGCTTTCTTT; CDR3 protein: CASTTGKASTEAFF
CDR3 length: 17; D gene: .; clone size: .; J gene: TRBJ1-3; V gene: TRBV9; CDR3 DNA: TGTGCCAGCAGCGTATTCTGGGGGGTTGACGTTGGAAACACCATATATTTT; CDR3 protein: CASSVFWGVDVGNTIYF
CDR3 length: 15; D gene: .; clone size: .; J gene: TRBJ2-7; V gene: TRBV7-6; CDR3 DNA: TGTGCCAGCAGCTTAGAACCAGGGCTACTCTACGAGCAGTACTTC; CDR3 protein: CASSLEPGLLYEQYF
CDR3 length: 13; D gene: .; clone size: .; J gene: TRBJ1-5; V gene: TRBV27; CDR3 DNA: TGTGCCAGCAGTTTCGGGCGGGCAACAGCCCAGCATTTT; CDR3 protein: CASSFGRATAQHF
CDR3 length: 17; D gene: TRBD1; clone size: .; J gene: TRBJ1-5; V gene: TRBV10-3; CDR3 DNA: TGTGCCATCAGCCAGGAGCGGACGGGACAGGCCAATCAGCCCCAGCATTTT; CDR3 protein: CAISQERTGQANQPQHF
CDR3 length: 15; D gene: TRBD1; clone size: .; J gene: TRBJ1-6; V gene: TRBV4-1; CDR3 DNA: TGCGCCAGCAGCCAAGCCGGGACAGTTTATTCACCCCTCCACTTT; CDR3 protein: CASSQAGTVYSPLHF
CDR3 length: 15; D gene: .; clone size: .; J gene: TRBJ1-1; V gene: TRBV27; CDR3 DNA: TGTGCCAGCAGTTTATCGGGTTGGGCGGGGGACGAAGCTTTCTTT; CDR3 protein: CASSLSGWAGDEAFF
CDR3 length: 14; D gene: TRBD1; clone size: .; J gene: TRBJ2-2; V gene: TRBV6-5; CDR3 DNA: TGTGCCAGCACCGACAGGGGGGGTACCGGGGAGCTGTTTTTT; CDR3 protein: CASTDRGGTGELFF
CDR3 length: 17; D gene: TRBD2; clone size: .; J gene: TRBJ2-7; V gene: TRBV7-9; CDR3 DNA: TGTGCCAGCTCCTGGACTAGCGGCACCTTCAGCTCCTACGAGCAGTACTTC; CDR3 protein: CASSWTSGTFSSYEQYF
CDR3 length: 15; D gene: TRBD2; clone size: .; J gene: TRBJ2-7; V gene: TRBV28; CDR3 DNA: TGTGCCAGCACCAAAGGACTAGCGGGTACCTACGAGCAGTACTTC; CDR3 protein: CASTKGLAGTYEQYF
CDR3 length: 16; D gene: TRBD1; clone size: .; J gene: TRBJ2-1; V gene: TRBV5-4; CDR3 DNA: TGTGCCAGCAGCTTGGTCGGGCAGGGGGTGGCACATGAGCAGTTCTTC; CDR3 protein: CASSLVGQGVAHEQFF
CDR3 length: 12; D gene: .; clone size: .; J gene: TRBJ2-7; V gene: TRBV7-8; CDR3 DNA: TGTGCCAGCAGCTTTAGCGGCTACGAGCAGTACTTC; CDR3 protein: CASSFSGYEQYF
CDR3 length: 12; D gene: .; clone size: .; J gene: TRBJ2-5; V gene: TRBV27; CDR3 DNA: TGTGCCAGCGCCGACAGAGGCGAGACCCAGTACTTC; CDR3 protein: CASADRGETQYF
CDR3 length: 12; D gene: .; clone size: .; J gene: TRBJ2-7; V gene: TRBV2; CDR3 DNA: TGTGCCAGCAAACGCCCCAGCTACGAGCAGTACTTC; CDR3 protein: CASKRPSYEQYF